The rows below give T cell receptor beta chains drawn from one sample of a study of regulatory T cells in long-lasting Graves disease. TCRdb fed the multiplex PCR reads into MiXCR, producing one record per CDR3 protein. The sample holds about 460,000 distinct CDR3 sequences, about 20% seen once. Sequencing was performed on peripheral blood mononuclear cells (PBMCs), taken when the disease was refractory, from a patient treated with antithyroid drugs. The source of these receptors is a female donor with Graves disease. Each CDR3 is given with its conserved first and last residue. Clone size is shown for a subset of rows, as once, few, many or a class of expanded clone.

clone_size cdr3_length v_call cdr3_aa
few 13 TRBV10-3 CAITPRGDYGYTF
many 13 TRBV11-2 CASSFSGKETQYF
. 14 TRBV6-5 CASSYSGQGWGYTF
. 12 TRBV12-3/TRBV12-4 CASSPYGNTIYF
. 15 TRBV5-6 CASSPGGESNQPQHF
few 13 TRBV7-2 CASKRLAAGELFF
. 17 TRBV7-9 CASSLVPGGTGGSPLHF
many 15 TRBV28 CASSLLGQGNEKLFF
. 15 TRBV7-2 CASSPQTGFGETQYF
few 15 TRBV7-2 CASSFRRRDFYEQYF
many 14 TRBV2 CASLSNRADTEAFF
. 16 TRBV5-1 CASSLDGGISGNTIYF
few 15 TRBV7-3 CASSPYEGMNTEAFF
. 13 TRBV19 CASSMQTYNEQFF
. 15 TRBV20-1 CSARDRTGMNTEAFF
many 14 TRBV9 CASSVTDAAEPQHF
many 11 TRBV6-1 CASSLTEEQYF
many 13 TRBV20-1 CSAKGGVNTEAFF
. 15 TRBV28 CASSLVGVDGSEQYF
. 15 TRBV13 CASSLGSGRTYEQYF
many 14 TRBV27 CASRRTAALGEQYF
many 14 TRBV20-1 CSASAYGNNSPLHF
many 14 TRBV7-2 CASSWDRGSYGYTF
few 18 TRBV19 CASSRSQDPGQGNTEAFF
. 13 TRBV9 CASSPGILNEQYF
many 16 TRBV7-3 CASSPTQAGGQETQYF
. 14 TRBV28 CASSLGRLAGTQYF
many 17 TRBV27 CASSLGTGGGSTGELFF
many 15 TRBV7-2 CASSLAQGQGGGYTF
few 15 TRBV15 CATSRVGQSPYGYTF
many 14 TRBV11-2 CASSLVSSNQPQHF
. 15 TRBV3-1 CASSQGTGNNQPQHF
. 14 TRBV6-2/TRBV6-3 CASSYSGRLNEQFF
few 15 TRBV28 CASSLPSDRGNEQFF
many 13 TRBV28 CASSFGAPYEQYF
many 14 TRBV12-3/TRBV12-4 CASTLGQGFEKLFF
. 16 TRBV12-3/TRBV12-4 CASRPSTQIAKNIQYF
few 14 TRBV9 CASSVSGGGDIQYF
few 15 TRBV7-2 CASSPDRDGNQPQHF
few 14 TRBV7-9 CASSLDSSPGELFF
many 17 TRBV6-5 CASSYGASGIAKNIQYF
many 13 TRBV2 CASTGTQNQPQHF
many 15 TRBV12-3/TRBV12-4 CASSPEVGMNTEAFF
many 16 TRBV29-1 CSVEVLVRNWDYEQYF
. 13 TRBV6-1 CASTTGAVGELFF
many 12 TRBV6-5 CASSYARGAPFF
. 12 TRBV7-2 CASSPTGEGYTF
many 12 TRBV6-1 CASSTINSPLHF
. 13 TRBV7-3 CASSLSWLETQYF
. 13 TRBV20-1 CSAKVWLGTEAFF
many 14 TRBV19 CASTPGPGNTEAFF
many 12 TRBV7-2 CASSNGPYEQYF
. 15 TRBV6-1 CASSNPGDTGETQYF